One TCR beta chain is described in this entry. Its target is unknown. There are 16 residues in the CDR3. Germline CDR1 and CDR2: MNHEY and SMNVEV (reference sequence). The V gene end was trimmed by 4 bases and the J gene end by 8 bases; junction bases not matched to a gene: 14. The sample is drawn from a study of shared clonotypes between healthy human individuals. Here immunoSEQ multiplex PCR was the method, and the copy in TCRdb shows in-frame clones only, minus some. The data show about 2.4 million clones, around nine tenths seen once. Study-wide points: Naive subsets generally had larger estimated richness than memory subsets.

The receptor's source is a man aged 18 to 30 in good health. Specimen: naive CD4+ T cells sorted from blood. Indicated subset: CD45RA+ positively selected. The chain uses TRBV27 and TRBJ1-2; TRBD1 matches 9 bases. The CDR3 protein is CASSSLSTGGSLGYTF. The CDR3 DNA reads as TGTGCCAGCAGTTCCCTCTCGACAGGGGGAAGCTTGGGCTACACCTTC.